The clone carrying this TCR beta chain occurred many times. As yet, its antigen is unknown. Each CDR3 protein is one row after TCRdb ran MiXCR on the reads. The repertoire holds tens of thousands of distinct CDR3 sequences, with about 4% as singletons. The entry originates in a study of T cell repertoires in cytomegalovirus infection. Study as a whole: It can be stated that public TCR beta signatures indicated CMV infection as well as a matching HLA type.

Study-wide results and caveats: HLA-C-restricted CMV-specific TCR beta clonotypes prevailed in the ex vivo response. Accumulated public TCR beta family frequency recognized individuals carrying CMV together with the relevant HLA.

The CDR3 spans 15 residues. The germline V gene encodes CDR1 SGHVS and CDR2 FQNEAQ. V lost 5 bases to trimming and J lost 6 bases; unmatched junction nucleotides: 12. Sequencing was done on a sample of PBMCs. This sequence originates from a human donor in good health (CMV status not recorded). Some clones in this sample may be carry-over from other donors' samples. This chain uses TRBV7-8 with TRBJ2-7; TRBD2 matches 8 bases. CDR3 DNA: TGTGCCAGCAGCCATACGGGGGGGAGTTCGGGCGAGCAGTACTTC. Translation: CASSHTGGSSGEQYF.